The present entry profiles one T cell receptor beta chain with its context. Germline V CDR1 and CDR2: LNHDA, SQIVND (reference sequence). The CDR3 is made up of 17 amino acids. Unmatched junction bases numbered 12, after V lost 3 bases and J lost 6 bases. Original methodology: Reference gene primers were amplified, and this amplification served to estimate nucleated cell counts. Assay: immunoSEQ multiplex PCR; the TCRdb copy retains only in-frame clones and omits some. V and J calls and clone size are given by that table; D and trimming were obtained from the DNA. The data contain about 190,000 clones, less than 85% of them seen just once; the ten biggest clones take up less than 15%. This sample was taken from a study of blood T cell repertoires in COVID-19. Looking at the study overall: Italy, Spain and the United States were the sources of the convalescent and acute COVID-19 samples. Nucleic acid was either cDNA or gDNA, and it came from T cells, B-cell-depleted T cells, or PBMCs.

This chain links TRBV19 with TRBJ2-1, with 9 bases identical to TRBD2. The clonotype comes from a man aged 45-60 years who had recovered from COVID-19. Specimen: peripheral blood. In DNA, the CDR3 is TGTGCCAGTAGTATTAAGCCCGGGACTAGCTGGCGCAATGAGCAGTTCTTC. Amino acid sequence: CASSIKPGTSWRNEQFF.